This paragraph covers one T cell receptor beta chain sequence. This entry comes from a study of siplizumab effects on memory and regulatory T cells. Profiled with immunoSEQ multiplex PCR; TCRdb holds only in-frame clones, not every one. This table holds roughly 93,000 clones, 85% to 95% found once. V trimming: 9 bases; J trimming: 0 bases; junction bases outside the gene matches: 6. CDR1 is MNHEY, CDR2 SMNVEV, per germline (reference sequence). The length of the CDR3 is 14 residues. The sequence derives from a human donor in good health. The chain links TRBV27 to TRBJ2-3; 7 nucleotides agree with TRBD2. Sequenced material: non-Treg CD4+ T cells sorted from blood. The CDR3 nucleotides read TGTGCCAGTGGAGCGGGGCTTAGCACAGATACGCAGTATTTT. Protein sequence: CASGAGLSTDTQYF.